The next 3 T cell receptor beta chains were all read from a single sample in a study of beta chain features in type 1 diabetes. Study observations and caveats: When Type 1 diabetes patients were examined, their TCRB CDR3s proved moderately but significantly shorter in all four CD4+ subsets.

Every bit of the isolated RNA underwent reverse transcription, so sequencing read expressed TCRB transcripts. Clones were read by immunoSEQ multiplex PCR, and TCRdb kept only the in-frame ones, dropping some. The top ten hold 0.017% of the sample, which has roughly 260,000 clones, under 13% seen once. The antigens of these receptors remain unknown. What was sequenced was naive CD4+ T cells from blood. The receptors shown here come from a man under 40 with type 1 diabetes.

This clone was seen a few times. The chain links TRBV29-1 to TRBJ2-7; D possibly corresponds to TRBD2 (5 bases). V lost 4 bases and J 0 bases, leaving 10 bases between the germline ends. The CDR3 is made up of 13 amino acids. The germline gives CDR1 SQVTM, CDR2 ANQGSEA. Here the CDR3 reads CSVARGPSYEQYF. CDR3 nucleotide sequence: TGCAGCGTTGCCCGAGGGCCCTCCTACGAGCAGTACTTC.

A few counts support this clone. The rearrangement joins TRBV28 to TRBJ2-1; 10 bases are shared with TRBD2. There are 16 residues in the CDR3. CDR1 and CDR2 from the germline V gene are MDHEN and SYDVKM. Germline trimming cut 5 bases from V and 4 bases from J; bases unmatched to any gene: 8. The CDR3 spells CASSDGSGGTYNEQFF. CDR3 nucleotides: TGTGCCAGCAGTGACGGTAGCGGGGGGACGTACAATGAGCAGTTCTTC.

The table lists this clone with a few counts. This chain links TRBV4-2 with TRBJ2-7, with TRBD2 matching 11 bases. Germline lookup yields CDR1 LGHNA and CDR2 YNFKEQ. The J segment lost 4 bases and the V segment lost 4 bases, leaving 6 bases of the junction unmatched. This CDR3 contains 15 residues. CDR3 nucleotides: TGTGCCAGCAGCCGGAATAGCGGGGGGGAGTACGAGCAGTACTTC. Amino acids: CASSRNSGGEYEQYF.